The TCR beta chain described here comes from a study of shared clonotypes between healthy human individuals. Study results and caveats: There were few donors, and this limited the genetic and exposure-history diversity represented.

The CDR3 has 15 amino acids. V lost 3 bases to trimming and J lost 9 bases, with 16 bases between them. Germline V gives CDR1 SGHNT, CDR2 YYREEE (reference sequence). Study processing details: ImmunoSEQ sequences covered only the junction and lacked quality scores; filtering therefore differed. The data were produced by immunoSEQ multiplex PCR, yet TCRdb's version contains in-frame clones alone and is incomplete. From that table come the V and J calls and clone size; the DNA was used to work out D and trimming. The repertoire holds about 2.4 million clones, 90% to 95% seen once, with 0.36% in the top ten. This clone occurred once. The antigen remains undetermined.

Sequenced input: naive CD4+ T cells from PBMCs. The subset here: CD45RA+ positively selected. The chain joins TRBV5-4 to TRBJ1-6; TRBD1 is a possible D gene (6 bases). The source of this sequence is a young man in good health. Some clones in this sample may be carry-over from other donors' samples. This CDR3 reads CASSSQGTLASPLHF. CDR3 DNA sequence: TGTGCCAGCAGCTCACAGGGCACGTTGGCTTCACCCCTCCACTTT.